This TCR beta chain was sequenced in a study of T cell repertoires in cytomegalovirus infection. The V end was cut by 2 bases, the J end by 5 bases, with 15 bases between. Looked up from germline, CDR1 is MDHEN and CDR2 is SYDVKM. The CDR3 runs 15 residues. This clonotype was observed many times. TCRdb reanalysed the reads using MiXCR and keeps one entry per CDR3 protein. Of 200,000 to 300,000 distinct CDR3 sequences detected, roughly 13% appear once; the ten largest clones hold about 10%. The rearrangement joins TRBV28 to TRBJ2-5; a possible D gene is TRBD1 (6 bases). This TCR derives from a human donor in good health (CMV status not recorded). Some clones in this sample may be carry-over from other donors' samples. Sequencing was done on a sample of PBMCs. CDR3 nucleotide sequence: TGTGCCAGCAGTTTAGGGGGCAGGGCGGTGGAGACCCAGTACTTC. It specifies CASSLGGRAVETQYF.